This paragraph reports one T cell receptor (beta chain). Its antigen is still unknown. Sequenced by immunoSEQ multiplex PCR; TCRdb stores in-frame clones only, minus some. Among about 1,900,000 clones listed, about 95% were seen once. The naive CD8 subset, CD45RO-negative cells positively selected for CCR7, excluded terminally differentiated effector memory CD45RA+ cells. The data belong to a study of shared clonotypes between healthy human individuals. The study's findings and limits: Clonotype sharing among donors likely depends on sequencing depth.

Sample: naive CD8+ T cells sorted from blood. This receptor was obtained from a man younger than 35 in good health.

CDR3 coding DNA: TGCGCCAGCAGTGAGCCCCCCCACGAGCAGTACTTC. Its protein product is CASSEPPHEQYF. The chain combines TRBV10-2 with TRBJ2-7; D unclear. This CDR3 spans 12 amino acids. V was clipped by 2 bases and J by 5 bases, with 7 bases between them. CDR1 is WSHSY, CDR2 SAAADI, per germline.